Below, 22 T cell receptor beta chains from the same sample are listed, as sequenced in a study of cytomegalovirus exposure and HLA in healthy donors. The PCR ran on 60 Vbeta and 13 Jbeta primers. Profiled with immunoSEQ multiplex PCR; TCRdb holds only in-frame clones, not every one. The sample lists 72,000 or so clones, 78% occurring once. Material for sequencing was PBMCs. The source is a man aged 18-30 years in good health and CMV-seropositive.

The chain is built from TRBV6-1 and TRBJ1-5; D is uncertain. The CDR3 is 14 amino acids. V was trimmed by 2 bases and J by 3 bases, leaving 8 bases between them. Germline V gene lookup returns CDR1 MNHNS and CDR2 SASEGT. The CDR3 region is CASSERFINQPQHF. In DNA, the CDR3 is TGTGCCAGCAGTGAACGGTTTATCAATCAGCCCCAGCATTTT.

The V gene is TRBV30, the J gene TRBJ2-5; 7 bases map to TRBD2. The trim removed 5 bases at V and 5 bases at J, leaving 8 bases unmatched. The CDR3 has 13 residues. The germline CDR1 and CDR2 sequences are GTSNPN and SVGIG (reference sequence). The CDR3 loop is CAWALRGGETQYF. The CDR3 region has the DNA TGTGCCTGGGCTCTGCGGGGAGGGGAGACCCAGTACTTC.

The chain is built from TRBV30 and TRBJ1-1; a possible D gene is TRBD1 (5 bases). Per the germline V gene, CDR1 is GTSNPN and CDR2 is SVGIG (reference sequence). The CDR3 length is 13 residues. Trimming left V 0 bases short and J 4 bases short, with 9 bases between. The CDR3 DNA reads as TGTGCCTGGAGTGTCCAGGGCGTCACTGAAGCTTTCTTT. As protein: CAWSVQGVTEAFF.

This chain connects TRBV6-1 to TRBJ1-1; the D gene is possibly TRBD1 (6 bases). This CDR3 spans 14 amino acids. The V gene lost 3 bases and the J gene lost 2 bases, with 10 bases spanning the gap. From germline, CDR1 is MNHNS and CDR2 SASEGT. The CDR3 sequence: CASSERTANTEAFF. Written as DNA, the CDR3 is TGTGCCAGCAGTGAGAGGACAGCCAACACTGAAGCTTTCTTT.

The chain has TRBV5-1 and TRBJ2-1; maybe TRBD1 (7 bases). The CDR3 covers 13 residues. Germline V lookup: CDR1 SGHRS, CDR2 YFSETQ. Between the trimmed V and J ends, which lost 4 bases and 8 bases, there was a span of 13 bases. The CDR3 DNA follows: TGCGCCAGCAGCCCAGGGGGGTGGGATGAGCAGTTCTTC. Its translation is CASSPGGWDEQFF.

The chain links TRBV6-5 to TRBJ1-6; 7 bases are shared with TRBD1. Trimming removed 0 bases from V and 10 bases from J; junction bases left unmatched: 9. The CDR3 sequence is 16 residues long. Germline CDR1 and CDR2: MNHEY and SVGAGI. The CDR3 loop reads CASSYSPRGHQSPLHF. The CDR3 DNA reads TGTGCCAGCAGTTACTCCCCGAGGGGGCATCAATCACCCCTCCACTTT.

The genes are TRBV19 and TRBJ2-5; TRBD2 aligns across 11 bases. The V and J ends lost 3 bases and 5 bases, in that order; junction bases with no gene match: 2. Germline-derived CDR1 and CDR2 are LNHDA and SQIVND (reference sequence). This CDR3 region has 14 residues. Here the CDR3 reads CASSMTSGVETQYF. The CDR3 DNA is TGTGCCAGTAGTATGACTAGCGGGGTTGAGACCCAGTACTTC.

The chain carries TRBV6-1 and TRBJ1-5; no clear D. Germline V gene data show CDR1 as MNHNS and CDR2 as SASEGT. The CDR3 length is 15 residues. V lost 7 bases to trimming and J lost 0 bases, with 13 bases between them. This CDR3 is CASTKLTGSNQPQHF. The CDR3 bases are TGTGCCAGCACTAAACTGACGGGTAGCAATCAGCCCCAGCATTTT.

The chain is built from TRBV19 and TRBJ1-5, with unresolved D. The CDR3 has 12 amino acids. V was clipped by 3 bases and J by 5 bases, with 5 bases between them. Looked up from germline, CDR1 is LNHDA and CDR2 is SQIVND (reference sequence). CDR3 sequence (DNA): TGTGCCAGTAGTATTTATGATCAGCCCCAGCATTTT. Its translation is CASSIYDQPQHF.

This clone was observed a single time. The chain combines TRBV30 with TRBJ1-1, with D unclear. The CDR3 runs to 10 residues. The germline CDR1 and CDR2 sequences are GTSNPN and SVGIG (reference sequence). V lost 7 bases and J lost 5, with 8 bases in between. The CDR3 DNA sequence: TGTGCCTCCCAATTGACTGAAGCTTTCTTT. It translates to CASQLTEAFF.

In its sample, this clone was seen a few times. The genes are TRBV6-4 and TRBJ2-3; 8 positions match TRBD1. This CDR3 is built from 15 residues. Germline assignment: CDR1 MRHNA and CDR2 SNTAGT. J gave up 1 base and V 6 bases, and 6 bases lay outside the gene matches. Here the CDR3 DNA reads TGTGCCAGCAGCCTGACAGGGGATGGCACAGATACGCAGTATTTT. It translates to CASSLTGDGTDTQYF.

The CDR3 sequence is CASSFSTAKNEKLFF. The DNA for the CDR3 is TGTGCCAGCAGCTTCTCGACAGCAAAAAATGAAAAACTGTTTTTT. V and J are TRBV9 and TRBJ1-4; the D gene is possibly TRBD1 (5 bases). The V gene lost 4 bases and the J gene lost 5 bases, with 15 bases spanning the gap. This CDR3 region has 15 residues. Germline V gene data show CDR1 as SGDLS and CDR2 as YYNGEE. Based on the CDR3 plus reference TRBV9 and TRBJ1-4, the full variable domain is DSGVTQTPKHLITATGQRVTLRCSPRSGDLSVYWYQQSLDQGLQFLIQYYNGEERAKGNILERFSAQQFPDLHSELNLSSLELGDSALYFCASSFSTAKNEKLFFGSGTQLSVL.

The V gene is TRBV2, the J gene TRBJ2-1; D call uncertain. The CDR3 consists of 10 residues. Germline CDR1 and CDR2: SNHLY and FYNNEI. V lost 6 bases and J 5 bases, leaving 2 bases between the germline ends. The CDR3 loop is CASSNNEQFF. The CDR3 DNA reads as TGTGCCAGCAGCAACAATGAGCAGTTCTTC.

This chain joins TRBV5-6 and TRBJ1-1, with TRBD1 identical over 11 bases. CDR3 length equals 13 residues. J gave up 11 bases and V 4 bases, and 7 bases lay outside the gene matches. Looked up from germline, CDR1 is SGHDT and CDR2 is YYEEEE. CDR3 bases: TGTGCCAGCAGCCTTGACGGACAGGGGGCGGCTTTCTTT. This encodes CASSLDGQGAAFF.

This rearrangement joins TRBV6-5 to TRBJ2-5, with unresolved D. The CDR3 has 16 residues. Germline V gene lookup returns CDR1 MNHEY and CDR2 SVGAGI. V lost 0 bases and J 5 bases, leaving 16 bases between the germline ends. The CDR3 nucleotides are TGTGCCAGCAGTTACTCAAGGTACTCGTCCGGGGAGACCCAGTACTTC. This gives the protein CASSYSRYSSGETQYF.

The chain joins TRBV4-1 to TRBJ2-1; D unresolved. CDR1 and CDR2 from the germline V gene are MGHRA and YSYEKL. This CDR3 spans 13 amino acids. V was clipped by 1 base and J by 4 bases, with 5 bases between them. The CDR3 loop reads CASSQVLYNEQFF. In DNA, the CDR3 is TGCGCCAGCAGCCAAGTTCTTTACAATGAGCAGTTCTTC.

The gene calls are TRBV29-1 and TRBJ1-1; possibly TRBD1 for D (6 bases). Germline CDR1 and CDR2: SQVTM and ANQGSEA. The CDR3 totals 13 residues. The V gene lost 6 bases and the J gene lost 1 base, with 12 bases spanning the gap. Here the CDR3 DNA reads TGCAGCGTCCGTCGACAGGAGAACACTGAAGCTTTCTTT. Its protein is CSVRRQENTEAFF.

The chain has TRBV6-5 and TRBJ2-7; the match to TRBD1 covers 10 bases. The V segment lost 6 bases and the J segment 3 bases; nucleotides outside the gene matches: 8. Germline assignment: CDR1 MNHEY and CDR2 SVGAGI. This CDR3 is 15 amino acids long. The CDR3 DNA follows: TGTGCCAGCAGCCTGACAGGGGGCGAATTCTACGAGCAGTACTTC. Translating it yields CASSLTGGEFYEQYF.

This clone was detected a few times. This chain uses TRBV5-1 with TRBJ2-3; tentatively, D is TRBD1 or TRBD2 (6 bases each). V was pared by 4 bases and J by 0 bases, with 12 bases between. CDR3 length: 15 amino acids. Germline values: CDR1 SGHRS, CDR2 YFSETQ. CDR3 sequence: CASSMGGPSTDTQYF. CDR3 nucleotides: TGCGCCAGCAGCATGGGGGGCCCTAGCACAGATACGCAGTATTTT.

This chain connects TRBV7-9 to TRBJ1-5; D perhaps matches TRBD1 (5 bases). The germline gives CDR1 SEHNR, CDR2 FQNEAQ (reference sequence). The CDR3 has 14 amino acids. V lost 6 bases, J lost 5 bases, and 14 bases lay in between. The CDR3 protein is CASSLDIIDQPQHF. The CDR3 nucleotides are TGTGCCAGCAGTCTGGACATCATAGATCAGCCCCAGCATTTT.

The chain uses TRBV7-9 and TRBJ2-1; no clear D. Germline V gene lookup returns CDR1 SEHNR and CDR2 FQNEAQ (reference sequence). CDR3 length: 14 residues. Trimming removed 6 bases at V and 0 bases at J, with 9 bases between. The CDR3 region is CASRAGRSYNEQFF. The DNA for the CDR3 is TGTGCCAGCAGGGCAGGTCGCTCCTACAATGAGCAGTTCTTC.

The genes are TRBV2 and TRBJ2-7, with D possibly matching TRBD1 (7 bases). The CDR3 is made up of 15 amino acids. From germline, CDR1 is SNHLY and CDR2 FYNNEI. Trimming removed 8 bases at V and 2 bases at J, with 19 bases between. The CDR3, as DNA: TGTGCCAGCCGACTAGACAGGGCATCTACCTACGAGCAGTACTTC. Protein: CASRLDRASTYEQYF.